Listed here are 3 T cell receptor beta chains from one sample, sequenced in a study of T cells in localized non-small cell lung cancer. Profiling relied on immunoSEQ multiplex PCR, and the TCRdb table lists in-frame clones only, not all of them. Seen here are tens of thousands of clones, roughly 89% observed once, and the top ten hold roughly 15%. The sample here was peripheral blood, taken before any cancer treatment. Receptors originate from a man between 40 and 69 years old with stage I squamous cell lung carcinoma.

The J gene is TRBJ1-1, the V gene TRBV2; unclear D gene. This CDR3 comprises 15 residues. V was clipped by 4 bases and J by 1 base, with 13 bases between them. Germline CDR1 and CDR2: SNHLY and FYNNEI. The CDR3 here is CASSVGQAGNTEAFF. Written as DNA, the CDR3 is TGTGCCAGCAGTGTAGGGCAGGCCGGGAACACTGAAGCTTTCTTT. The whole variable domain, filled in from reference TRBV2 and TRBJ1-1, reads EPEVTQTPSHQVTQMGQEVILRCVPISNHLYFYWYRQILGQKVEFLVSFYNNEISEKSEIFDDQFSVERPDGSNFTLKIRSTKLEDSAMYFCASSVGQAGNTEAFFGQGTRLTVV.

There are a few counts of this clone. V is TRBV29-1 and J is TRBJ1-1, with D tentatively TRBD1 (5 bases). Germline V lookup: CDR1 SQVTM, CDR2 ANQGSEA. The CDR3 spans 12 residues. The V and J ends lost 5 bases and 1 base respectively, with 8 bases between them. The CDR3 reads CSVIRGNTEAFF. CDR3 bases: TGCAGCGTTATTAGGGGGAACACTGAAGCTTTCTTT.

The J gene is TRBJ1-3, the V gene TRBV11-1; no reliable D call. The V end lost 5 bases, the J end lost 0 bases, and 11 bases lay between the germline ends. The CDR3 spans 15 residues. CDR1 SGHAT and CDR2 FQDESV come from the germline V gene (reference sequence). The CDR3 sequence is CASSPQPFSGNTIYF. DNA of the CDR3: TGTGCCAGCAGCCCACAGCCTTTCTCTGGAAACACCATATATTTT.